These T cell receptor beta chains were read from a single sample in a study of blood T cell repertoires in COVID-19. Sequencing was performed with immunoSEQ multiplex PCR; in TCRdb, only in-frame clones are kept and a portion is missing. The sample includes roughly 150,000 clones, approximately 80% of them seen just once. Specimen: peripheral blood. These receptors came from a man aged 55 to 70 with acute or convalescent COVID-19. Each CDR3 is given with its conserved first and last residue. The order of the fields is D gene, CDR3 length, V gene, J gene, CDR3 protein. A D gene is named only where the DNA matches it firmly.

>TRBD1|12|TRBV29-1|TRBJ2-2
CSGGQGSGELFF
>.|15|TRBV7-9|TRBJ1-2
CASSLASQGNYGYTF
>.|16|TRBV18|TRBJ1-6
CASSLVTAIYNSPLHF
>.|15|TRBV5-1|TRBJ2-2
CASKAGHLGAGELFF
>TRBD2|17|TRBV7-2|TRBJ2-3
CASSPLPGRGSTDTQYF
>.|13|TRBV30|TRBJ1-1
CAWIRGMNTEAFF
>TRBD1|13|TRBV2|TRBJ1-5
CASSWTGDQPQHF
>TRBD1|13|TRBV12-3/TRBV12-4|TRBJ2-1
CASSSRGYNEQFF
>.|14|TRBV28|TRBJ1-2
CASRALDSQYGYTF
>TRBD1|16|TRBV12-5|TRBJ2-1
CASGLSGTGEGYEQFF